These 26 T cell receptor beta chains were sequenced from one sample in a study of vaccination and CD4 T cells after COVID-19 (dated by TCRdb to 2022 to 2024). Their recognized antigens are unknown. In the paper's terms, the time point label means: late sampling 161 to 241 days after vaccination in a few convalescent patients. The sample's treatment or condition label is to be understood as: roughly nine-day PBMC culture with coronavirus spike peptide pools or control peptides (ViraFEST assay). Libraries were prepared through PCR. The sequencer listed for this sample is Illumina iSeq 100. At the Johns Hopkins FTIC core, DNA from the cultured CD4+ T cells underwent TCR sequencing with the Oncomine TCR Beta short-read assay. TCRdb passed the public sequencing reads through fastp at Q25 and MiXCR, retaining productive beta sequences. Each entry merges the rows of one CDR3 protein and shows their most common DNA and genes. In this sample the table shows fewer than 25,000 distinct CDR3 sequences, more than 30% of which occur a single time. The biggest ten clones account for around 3.3% of the sample.

Source: CD4+ T cells from blood, cultured in vitro, taken about 7 months after SARS-CoV-2 vaccination. These receptor sequences come from a human donor who had recovered from COVID-19.

The chain links TRBV28 to TRBJ2-1, with TRBD2 matching over 9 bases. From germline, CDR1 is MDHEN and CDR2 SYDVKM. The CDR3 sequence is 20 residues long. V dropped 4 bases and J dropped 0; count of bases not matched to a gene: 16. CDR3 in amino acids: CASSSLVGLAGLGSYNEQFF. CDR3 bases: TGTGCCAGCAGTTCTTTGGTTGGGCTAGCGGGACTTGGCTCCTACAATGAGCAGTTCTTC.

The chain has TRBV19 and TRBJ2-5; 8 bases are shared with TRBD1. The CDR3 length is 13 residues. Trimming took 6 bases from V and 5 from J; bases not matched to a gene: 5. Germline-derived CDR1 and CDR2 are LNHDA and SQIVND (reference sequence). As DNA, the CDR3 is TGTGCCAGTAGCCAGGGGGCTAGGGAGACCCAGTACTTC. Translating it yields CASSQGARETQYF.

The chain employs TRBV29-1 and TRBJ2-1; no firm D call. The CDR3 has 14 residues. Germline lookup yields CDR1 SQVTM and CDR2 ANQGSEA. V gave up 4 bases and J gave up 1 base, with 11 bases separating them. This CDR3 reads CSVAGSRSYNEQFF. CDR3 DNA sequence: TGCAGCGTTGCTGGTAGCCGTTCCTACAATGAGCAGTTCTTC.

This clonotype is a singleton in its sample. This chain joins TRBV4-1 and TRBJ2-7, with a weak D call TRBD2 (5 bases). Germline lookup yields CDR1 MGHRA and CDR2 YSYEKL. CDR3 length: 14 residues. Trimming shortened V by 0 bases and J by 6 bases, and 12 bases separated the two germline ends. The CDR3 region is CASSQDLPGSEQYF. CDR3 coding DNA: TGCGCCAGCAGCCAAGATCTCCCGGGAAGCGAGCAGTACTTC.

V gene TRBV20-1 combines with J gene TRBJ2-7, with TRBD2 identical over 9 bases. There are 12 residues in the CDR3. Germline V gene lookup returns CDR1 DFQATT and CDR2 SNEGSKA (reference sequence). V lost 7 bases and J lost 0; bases outside the gene matches: 1. CDR3 coding DNA: TGCAGTGGGCGGGAGGGCTCCTACGAGCAGTACTTC. Amino acid sequence: CSGREGSYEQYF.

This clonotype was found many times. This chain uses TRBV6-1 with TRBJ2-5; D is undetermined. The CDR3 runs 13 residues. CDR1 is MNHNS and CDR2 is SASEGT in the germline V gene. Trimming shortened V by 7 bases and J by 5 bases, and 14 bases separated the two germline ends. For the CDR3, the DNA is TGTGCCAGCACAGCCTCCGGCTCGGAGACCCAGTACTTC. The encoded protein is CASTASGSETQYF.

The rearrangement uses TRBV15 and TRBJ2-2, with D unresolved. Germline values: CDR1 LNHNV, CDR2 YYDKDF (reference sequence). The length of the CDR3 is 13 residues. V was pared by 1 base and J by 7 bases, with 7 bases between. The CDR3 DNA reads TGTGCCACCAGCAGAGTTCAAGACGGGGAGCTGTTTTTT. Translation gives CATSRVQDGELFF. The full variable domain, its missing parts supplied by reference TRBV15 and TRBJ2-2, is DAMVIQNPRYQVTQFGKPVTLSCSQTLNHNVMYWYQQKSSQAPKLLFHYYDKDFNNEADTPDNFQSRRPNTSFCFLDIRSPGLGDTAMYLCATSRVQDGELFFGEGSRLTVL.

This clonotype has more than one count but fewer than ten. The chain links TRBV28 to TRBJ1-2; TRBD1 matches 8 bases. Germline assignment: CDR1 MDHEN and CDR2 SYDVKM. After removal of 10 bases from V and 3 bases from J, the junction contained 7 bases not matched to a gene. The CDR3 extends over 13 amino acids. The CDR3: CAIDRGRDYGYTF. Written as DNA, the CDR3 is TGTGCCATCGACAGGGGAAGAGACTATGGCTACACCTTC.

This chain joins TRBV20-1 and TRBJ2-7; 7 bases are shared with TRBD2. This CDR3 has 16 amino acids. The germline CDR1 and CDR2 sequences are DFQATT and SNEGSKA (reference sequence). V was clipped by 6 bases and J by 0 bases; unmatched bases: 14. The CDR3 region is CSARMFGTISSYEQYF. For the CDR3, the DNA is TGCAGTGCCAGGATGTTCGGGACTATTAGCTCCTACGAGCAGTACTTC.

V and J are TRBV5-1 and TRBJ2-7, with 10 bases aligning to TRBD2. Germline V gene data show CDR1 as SGHRS and CDR2 as YFSETQ. The CDR3 covers 15 residues. J lost 2 bases, V lost 5 bases, and 7 bases had no gene match. CDR3 sequence (DNA): TGCGCCAGCAGGGCCGGGACTAGCGATACCTACGAGCAGTACTTC. It specifies CASRAGTSDTYEQYF.

In nucleotides, the CDR3 is TGTGCCAGCATGGCGGGGGGTAACCAGAATACTGAAGCTTTCTTT. Amino acids: CASMAGGNQNTEAFF. The chain has TRBV6-1 and TRBJ1-1; D possibly corresponds to TRBD1 (5 bases). Germline V gene lookup returns CDR1 MNHNS and CDR2 SASEGT. The CDR3 runs 15 residues. The V end lost 7 bases, the J end lost 5 bases, and 20 bases lay between the germline ends.

This clonotype was observed a few times. V and J are TRBV20-1 and TRBJ2-7, with D possibly being TRBD1 (5 bases). The V gene's germline CDR1 is DFQATT and CDR2 SNEGSKA (reference sequence). V was cut by 6 bases and J by 5 bases, with 11 bases left in between. The CDR3 has 11 amino acids. The CDR3 sequence: CSASDRDEQYF. CDR3 nucleotides: TGCAGTGCATCTGACAGAGACGAGCAGTACTTC.

This clonotype showed up just a few times. This chain connects TRBV28 to TRBJ2-7; D possibly corresponds to TRBD2 (5 bases). With 2 bases removed from V and 2 bases from J, the gap between germline ends came to 13 bases. CDR1 and CDR2 (germline): MDHEN, SYDVKM. The CDR3 runs 15 residues. The CDR3 spells CASSLGLAAAYEQYF. Here the CDR3 DNA reads TGTGCCAGCAGTTTAGGGCTAGCAGCGGCCTACGAGCAGTACTTC.

This clonotype occurred once. For the CDR3, the DNA is TGTGCCAGTCTCCCAACAGTAGCGGGAGGTGTCCGGACCCAGTACTTC. Protein: CASLPTVAGGVRTQYF. V and J are TRBV2 and TRBJ2-5, with TRBD2 identical over 10 bases. V was clipped by 9 bases and J by 7 bases; unmatched bases: 17. Germline-derived CDR1 and CDR2 are SNHLY and FYNNEI. CDR3 length equals 16 residues.

The gene calls are TRBV7-9 and TRBJ2-1; no firm D call. V shed 5 bases and J shed 6 bases, with 8 bases lying between them. Germline V gives CDR1 SEHNR, CDR2 FQNEAQ (reference sequence). The CDR3 is 12 residues long. The CDR3: CASSLRPNEQFF. The CDR3 DNA reads TGTGCCAGCAGCCTCCGCCCCAATGAGCAGTTCTTC.

This chain uses TRBV6-1 with TRBJ2-1; D gene unclear. V shed 7 bases and J shed 1 base, with 11 bases lying between them. This CDR3 comprises 14 residues. The germline V gene encodes CDR1 MNHNS and CDR2 SASEGT. The DNA for the CDR3 is TGTGCCAGCACTTCGAGTGATTCCTACAATGAGCAGTTCTTC. Its translation is CASTSSDSYNEQFF.

This clonotype was seen only a few times. This chain links TRBV7-2 with TRBJ1-2; the D is unclear. Germline CDR1 reads SGHTA; CDR2 reads FQGNSA. Trimming took 1 base from V and 6 from J, leaving 9 bases between them. This CDR3 has 13 amino acids. CDR3 bases: TGTGCCAGCAGCTTAGGACCGGAAAATGGCTACACCTTC. Protein: CASSLGPENGYTF.

This clonotype was seen only a few times. The chain uses TRBV29-1 and TRBJ2-3, with 8 bases fitting TRBD1. Germline CDR1 and CDR2: SQVTM and ANQGSEA. Germline trimming cut 8 bases from V and 4 bases from J; bases unmatched to any gene: 5. The CDR3 has 12 amino acids. The CDR3 sequence: CSTEQGADTQYF. The CDR3 DNA follows: TGCAGCACAGAACAGGGGGCAGATACGCAGTATTTT.

V is TRBV6-2 or TRBV6-3 and J is TRBJ2-7, with TRBD2 matching 9 bases. The germline V gene has CDR1 MNHEY and CDR2 SVGEGT. The CDR3 extends over 14 amino acids. Losses at the gene ends were 5 bases for V and 4 bases for J; bases not matched to a gene: 6. The CDR3 DNA is TGTGCCAGCAGTCGCCCAGGACTAGCGTACGAGCAGTACTTC. It codes for CASSRPGLAYEQYF.

This clonotype ranks as medium-sized. The chain couples TRBV20-1 to TRBJ2-1, with TRBD2 identical over 10 bases. The CDR3 extends over 11 amino acids. CDR1 DFQATT and CDR2 SNEGSKA come from the germline V gene (reference sequence). Germline trimming cut 8 bases from V and 10 bases from J; bases unmatched to any gene: 5. In nucleotides, the CDR3 is TGCAGTCTTGATAGCGGGAGGGAGCAGTTCTTC. Amino acid sequence: CSLDSGREQFF.

V usage is TRBV21-1 and J usage is TRBJ2-3; no check of the table's D call, TRBD2, against the DNA was made. TRBV21-1 is a known pseudogene. The CDR3 totals 15 residues. This chain's CDR3 is CASSKVPSSADTQYF. The CDR3 DNA reads as TGTGCCAGCAGCAAAGTCCCTAGCAGCGCAGATACGCAGTATTTT.

The chain couples TRBV4-3 to TRBJ2-1; possible D gene TRBD2, 6 bases. The V gene lost 1 base and the J gene lost 6 bases, with 13 bases spanning the gap. Germline V gene lookup returns CDR1 LGHNA and CDR2 YSLEER. The CDR3 is 15 residues long. Written as DNA, the CDR3 is TGCGCCAGCAGCCAAGGGGGGGAATACTCCAATGAGCAGTTCTTC. It encodes CASSQGGEYSNEQFF.

The V gene is TRBV24-1, the J gene TRBJ2-2, with 11 nucleotides matching TRBD1. V was pared by 4 bases and J by 4 bases, with 4 bases of the junction left unmatched. Germline values: CDR1 KGHDR, CDR2 SFDVKD. The CDR3 length is 16 residues. In DNA, the CDR3 is TGTGCCACCAGTGAACCCGGGACAGGGGGCACCGGGGAGCTGTTTTTT. Residues: CATSEPGTGGTGELFF.

This clonotype was observed a handful of times. This rearrangement joins TRBV20-1 to TRBJ2-5; perhaps D is TRBD1 or TRBD2 (5 bases each). Germline values: CDR1 DFQATT, CDR2 SNEGSKA (reference sequence). The germline V and J ends were trimmed by 3 bases and 2 bases, with 13 bases remaining between them. CDR3 length equals 14 residues. CDR3 in DNA: TGCAGTGCTAGCAGGGAGTTACCTCAAGAGACCCAGTACTTC. As protein: CSASRELPQETQYF.

This sequence joins TRBV6-5 and TRBJ2-7; 10 nucleotides match TRBD2. The ends lost 0 bases at V and 7 bases at J; junction bases unmatched: 15. This CDR3 is built from 18 residues. CDR1 and CDR2 from the germline V gene are MNHEY and SVGAGI. The CDR3 DNA sequence: TGTGCCAGCAGTTACTCGGTAGCGGGAGGCCTAAGGTACAATGAGCAGTACTTC. Amino acids: CASSYSVAGGLRYNEQYF.

A few counts support this clonotype. This chain joins TRBV6-1 and TRBJ2-7; D ambiguous. This CDR3 contains 12 residues. V gave up 8 bases and J gave up 2 bases, with 10 bases separating them. Looked up from germline, CDR1 is MNHNS and CDR2 is SASEGT. The CDR3: CASHRVPYEQYF. In nucleotides, the CDR3 is TGTGCCAGCCACAGAGTTCCCTACGAGCAGTACTTC.